There are many counts of the clone carrying this TCR beta chain. Its antigen is still unknown. This sample was taken from a study of identical twins. Study-level points and caveats: There were fewer insertions in abundant cord blood beta clonotypes, but memory repertoires showed no such pattern. Compared with unrelated sharing, twin-shared out-of-frame alpha sequences had more low-probability sequences.

Each donor was a healthy Caucasian. TCRdb ran MiXCR on the 5' RACE reads and lists one entry per CDR3 protein. This sample has around 670,000 distinct CDR3 sequences, with roughly 6% found just once. Deletions cut 3 bases from V and 4 bases from J, with 10 bases between. The CDR3 is 14 amino acids. Germline V gene lookup returns CDR1 MNHEY and CDR2 SVGAGI. The sample consisted of naive T cells sorted from blood. This clonotype was obtained from a man between 18 and 29 years old in good health. The chain has TRBV6-5 and TRBJ1-3; D unclear. In DNA form, the CDR3 reads TGTGCCAGCAGTTATCGAGGGTACGGAAACACCATATATTTT. Translated: CASSYRGYGNTIYF.